A selection of T cell receptor beta chains follows, all from one sample in a study of CD8 T cells in Susac syndrome. TCRdb fed the immunoSEQ multiplex PCR reads into MiXCR, producing one record per CDR3 protein. The sample comprises 150,000 to 200,000 distinct CDR3 sequences, 91% of which are singletons, and approximately 0.09% rests with the top ten. The sequencing sample was made of CD4+ T cells from PBMCs. The receptors come from a human donor with Susac syndrome. Both conserved end residues are part of each CDR3. The D gene is left open where the match is weak. Size tells how often a clone was seen (once, few, many) or the class of an expanded clone, and some rows leave it out.

>TRBV6-5|TRBJ2-5|-|-
CATRAPLETQYF
TGTGCCACCCGGGCTCCCCTAGAGACCCAGTACTTC
>TRBV20-1|TRBJ2-1|TRBD2|-
CSASGGAFNEQFF
TGCAGTGCTAGCGGGGGGGCCTTCAATGAGCAGTTCTTC
>TRBV19|TRBJ2-7|-|-
CASRKGYEQYF
TGTGCCAGTAGGAAGGGGTACGAGCAGTACTTC
>TRBV11-2|TRBJ1-1|-|-
CASSFAADTEAFF
TGTGCCAGCAGCTTCGCGGCAGACACTGAAGCTTTCTTT
>TRBV19|TRBJ2-7|-|-
CASSLGGYPYEQYF
TGTGCCAGTAGTCTCGGGGGATACCCTTACGAGCAGTACTTC
>TRBV18|TRBJ1-1|-|-
CASSRFTETNTEAFF
TGTGCCAGCTCAAGGTTCACGGAAACGAACACTGAAGCTTTCTTT
>TRBV28|TRBJ1-2|-|-
CASSDGNYGYTF
TGTGCCAGCAGTGACGGGAACTATGGCTACACCTTC
>TRBV7-9|TRBJ1-4|TRBD1|-
CASSLGQGLATNEKLFF
TGTGCCAGCAGCCTTGGACAGGGCCTTGCAACTAATGAAAAACTGTTTTTT
>TRBV27|TRBJ1-5|TRBD1|-
CASSNRAGTGGNQPQHF
TGTGCCAGCAGTAACCGAGCCGGGACAGGGGGCAATCAGCCCCAGCATTTT
>TRBV6-5|TRBJ1-5|TRBD1|-
CASSRDRGWNQPQHF
TGTGCCAGCAGTCGAGACAGGGGCTGGAATCAGCCCCAGCATTTT
>TRBV2|TRBJ1-6|-|-
CASITGGPYNSPLHF
TGTGCCAGCATCACCGGGGGGCCGTACAATTCACCCCTCCACTTT
>TRBV19|TRBJ1-5|TRBD1|-
CASRRETGYSNQPQHF
TGTGCCAGTAGGAGGGAGACAGGGTATAGCAATCAGCCCCAGCATTTT
>TRBV9|TRBJ1-4|TRBD1|-
CASSVDGTGMGGNEKLFF
TGTGCCAGCAGCGTAGATGGGACAGGAATGGGGGGTAATGAAAAACTGTTTTTT
>TRBV10-3|TRBJ1-6|-|once
CAISESQGSSYNSPLHF
TGTGCCATCAGTGAGTCCCAGGGAAGCTCCTATAATTCACCCCTCCACTTT
>TRBV7-2|TRBJ2-2|TRBD1|-
CATQDRANTGELFF
TGTGCCACTCAAGACAGGGCTAACACCGGGGAGCTGTTTTTT
>TRBV4-2|TRBJ2-7|-|-
CASSQPQDEQYF
TGTGCCAGCAGCCAGCCGCAGGACGAGCAGTACTTC
>TRBV6-5|TRBJ2-7|-|-
CASSYFLGNEQYF
TGTGCCAGCAGTTACTTCCTGGGGAACGAGCAGTACTTC
>TRBV5-1|TRBJ1-1|-|-
CASSDAQGREPEAFF
TGCGCCAGCAGCGACGCACAGGGCCGTGAACCTGAAGCTTTCTTT
>TRBV5-6|TRBJ1-2|-|-
CASSLQENYGYTF
TGTGCCAGCAGCTTGCAAGAAAACTATGGCTACACCTTC
>TRBV5-4|TRBJ2-1|-|-
CASSFTNSYNEQFF
TGTGCCAGCAGCTTCACTAACTCCTACAATGAGCAGTTCTTC
>TRBV12-3/TRBV12-4|TRBJ1-2|-|-
CASSLRPPVKGYTF
TGTGCCAGCAGTTTAAGGCCTCCGGTGAAAGGCTACACCTTC
>TRBV28|TRBJ2-5|-|-
CASSLGGQFQETQYF
TGTGCCAGCAGTTTAGGGGGACAATTTCAAGAGACCCAGTACTTC